The sequence of this T cell receptor (beta chain) was determined in a study of response to subunit inactivated influenza vaccine. Study outcomes and limitations: Only a handful of new T cells, the authors suggested, are recruited with each seasonal influenza vaccination.

TCRdb ran MiXCR on the RT-PCR reads and lists one entry per CDR3 protein. The sample has under 550,000 distinct CDR3 sequences, approximately 7.6% seen once. About this clonotype: Its target is not known.

After removal of 2 bases from V and 5 bases from J, the junction contained 12 bases not matched to a gene. Germline assignment: CDR1 LGHDT and CDR2 YNNKEL (reference sequence). The CDR3 sequence is 17 residues long. This clonotype was sampled from a man between 50 and 69 years old who received an inactivated influenza vaccine. The chain couples TRBV3-1 to TRBJ2-5; 9 nucleotides align to TRBD1. The material sequenced was PBMCs from blood, taken about 24 months after vaccination. CDR3 in amino acids: CASSQRAGTGLMETQYF. In DNA form, the CDR3 reads TGTGCCAGCAGCCAAAGGGCCGGGACAGGGCTGATGGAGACCCAGTACTTC.